Here is one TCR beta chain with its context. Its antigen remains unidentified. As the template, RNA transcripts were used to amplify TCR beta CDR3 regions. Second-round multiplex PCR came after a first-round RT-PCR that employed HTBI primers. TCRdb reprocessed the multiplex PCR reads via MiXCR and lists one record per CDR3 protein. The sample carries over 500,000 distinct CDR3 sequences, 22% recorded once. The record originates from a study of Graves' ophthalmopathy and Graves' hyperthyroidism. Study in general: Ahead of any treatment, peripheral blood was obtained at the initial diagnosis.

Germline-derived CDR1 and CDR2 are MRHNA and SNTAGT. V dropped 9 bases and J dropped 0 bases, with 14 bases sitting between them. The length of the CDR3 is 14 residues. Researchers turned away patients with other autoimmune diseases, uncontrolled infections, pregnancy or lactation. The PBMCs were taken from about 10 ml of fresh peripheral blood. Findings of the study overall: A majority of expanded thyroid clonotypes exceeding 0.001 frequency were likewise present in blood.

The sequenced sample was peripheral blood. The sequence came from a woman aged 18-29 years with stable Graves' hyperthyroidism. Some clones in this sample may be carry-over from other donors' samples. The genes are TRBV6-4 and TRBJ1-2, with D possibly being TRBD1 (6 bases). CDR3 bases: TGTGCCAGTCAATCTACAGGGACTAACTATGGCTACACCTTC. Its translation: CASQSTGTNYGYTF.